The T cell receptor beta chain described here comes from a study of STAT5B mutations in CD4+ large granular lymphocyte leukemia. The study's findings and limits: Approximately 25% of private leukemic clonotypes occurred rarely in other patients' non-leukemic repertoires.

V gave up 4 bases and J gave up 6 bases, with 11 bases separating them. CDR1 ENHRY and CDR2 SYGVKD come from the germline V gene. The length of the CDR3 is 13 residues. As concerns this clone: The antigen remains unidentified.

This was a survey-level run. Original data processing: Productive clonotypes were detectable down to 2.59 x 10-5 frequency. Profiled with immunoSEQ multiplex PCR; TCRdb holds only in-frame clones, not every one. D and trimming were read from the DNA, whereas the V and J calls and clone size are those reported in that table. The data contain roughly 48,000 clones, 60% to 75% of them singletons. What was sequenced was CD4+ T cells from blood buffy coats. This sequence joins TRBV10-3 and TRBJ2-3; D might be TRBD1 (7 bases). The source of this sequence is a human donor in good health. The CDR3 DNA sequence: TGTGCCATCAGTGCAGGGGGGTGGGATACGCAGTATTTT. It encodes CAISAGGWDTQYF.